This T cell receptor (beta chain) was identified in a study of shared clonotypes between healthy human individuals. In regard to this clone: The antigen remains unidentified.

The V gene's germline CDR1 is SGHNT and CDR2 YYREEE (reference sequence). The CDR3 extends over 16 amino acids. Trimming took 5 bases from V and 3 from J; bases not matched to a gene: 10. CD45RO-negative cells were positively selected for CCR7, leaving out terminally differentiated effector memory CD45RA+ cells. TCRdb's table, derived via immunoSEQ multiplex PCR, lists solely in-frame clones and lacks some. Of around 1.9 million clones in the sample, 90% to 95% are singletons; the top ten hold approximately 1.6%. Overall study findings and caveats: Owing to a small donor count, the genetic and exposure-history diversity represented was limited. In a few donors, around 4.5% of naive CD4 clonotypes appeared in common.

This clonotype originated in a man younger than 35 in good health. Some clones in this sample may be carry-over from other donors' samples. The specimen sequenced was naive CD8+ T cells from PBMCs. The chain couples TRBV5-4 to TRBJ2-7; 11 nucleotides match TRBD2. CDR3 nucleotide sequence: TGTGCCAGCAGACTAGCGGGAGAAGACCCCGTCTACGAGCAGTACTTC. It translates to CASRLAGEDPVYEQYF. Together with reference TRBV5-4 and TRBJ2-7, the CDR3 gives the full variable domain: ETGVTQSPTHLIKTRGQQVTLRCSSQSGHNTVSWYQQALGQGPQFIFQYYREEENGRGNFPPRFSGLQFPNYSSELNVNALELDDSALYLCASRLAGEDPVYEQYFGPGTRLTVT.